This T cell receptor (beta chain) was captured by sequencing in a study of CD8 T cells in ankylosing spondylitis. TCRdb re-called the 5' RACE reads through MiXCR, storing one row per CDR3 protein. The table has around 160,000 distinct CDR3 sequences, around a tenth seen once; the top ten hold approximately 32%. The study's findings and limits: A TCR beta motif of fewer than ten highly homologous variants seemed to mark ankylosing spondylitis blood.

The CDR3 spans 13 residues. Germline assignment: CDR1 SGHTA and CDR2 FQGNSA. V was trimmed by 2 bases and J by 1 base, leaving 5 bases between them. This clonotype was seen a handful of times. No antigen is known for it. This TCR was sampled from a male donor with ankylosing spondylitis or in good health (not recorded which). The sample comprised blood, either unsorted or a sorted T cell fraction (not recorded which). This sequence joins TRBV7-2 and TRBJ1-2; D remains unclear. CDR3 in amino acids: CASSLPVNYGYTF. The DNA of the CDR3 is TGTGCCAGCAGCTTACCGGTTAACTATGGCTACACCTTC.